Included here is one TCR beta chain sequence, with context. Its recognized antigen is unknown. No base-level quality is on record; no much larger clone is a single base apart. The library was prepared using the immunoSEQ multiplex PCR assay. For the multiplex PCR, a mixture combining 60 forward primers for TCR Vbeta segments and 13 reverse primers for TCR Jbeta segments was used. The CDR3 region of rearranged TCR beta genes was amplified from genomic DNA by a multiplex PCR assay. On the Illumina HiSeq System, the amplified TCR beta libraries were sequenced as 87-base-pair reads. The published analysis was carried out like this. Across the roughly 640 repertoires, a later analysis counted 80 million or so unique TCR beta chains, roughly 11 million of which were shared by at least two donors. To remove PCR and sequencing errors, raw reads were error-corrected and collapsed into unique sequences using a nearest-neighbor algorithm that merged closely related sequences. To assign V, D and J gene segments, CDR3 sequences were aligned to IMGT reference sequences. Each retained sequence needed at least a six-nucleotide match to both a V gene segment and a J gene segment. Rearrangements were called productive when the CDR3 lacked stop codons and stayed in frame with V and J; all others were non-productive. CDR3 was defined by IMGT convention, running from the second conserved V-encoded cysteine to the conserved J-encoded phenylalanine. Sequences without an unambiguous match to a single V gene segment were excluded from the earlier analysis of over 500 of the donors. In an earlier analysis of 450 to 700 of the donors, V segments were called functional above 56.7% productive rearrangements and were called segregating when the between-donor standard deviation exceeded 5%. A statistical classification framework was developed to diagnose cytomegalovirus status using the catalog of TCR beta chain sequences. In a later analysis, TCR nucleotide sequences were compared against IMGT/GENE-DB human TR gene sequences so that V and J genes could be assigned. Using the TCRdist pipeline, a later analysis assigned CDR3 sequences along with most-parsimonious VDJ recombination scenarios. In a later analysis, each TCR beta chain was defined by its CDR3 amino acid sequence together with its V-gene family, and reads lacking a unique V-gene family were excluded. As a way to deal with suspected cross-contamination and a sequencing artifact, a later analysis dropped approximately 570 nucleotide sequences that were highly shared and had low generation probability. A later analysis calculated a clonal expansion index for each public chain from normalized within-repertoire ranks of inferred template counts. In a later analysis, generation probabilities were computed with a VDJ recombination model fitted to out-of-frame rearrangements, and the resulting probabilities were checked against IGoR. A later analysis scored TCR-TCR, TCR-HLA and TCR-CMV co-occurrence with hypergeometric tests, applying a repertoire-size bias correction to TCR pairs. To estimate false discovery rates, a later analysis permuted the HLA or CMV assignments 20 times. In a later analysis, co-occurring TCRs were grouped using DBSCAN, with TCRdist sequence similarity added in when clustering inside HLA-allele-positive subsets. Repertoires with fewer than 30,000 or more than 120,000 public chains were left out of co-occurrence clustering, as were several repertoires with anomalous nucleotide sharing. TCRdb stores this immuneACCESS table with in-frame sequences only. Part of the clones is absent; in the studies checked, under half of the shortfall reflects unresolved V genes, and no reason is known for the rest. V, J and clone size reflect that table, while D and trimming were determined from the DNA. This sample lists about 170,000 clones; about 79% were detected once. The ten largest make up 2% to 2.5% of the sample.

The cohort comprised under 700 healthy bone marrow donors. Cohort members were all nominally healthy when sampled, although unrecorded immune exposures were likely present. The donor tested CMV seronegative, placing the donor among the 300 to 450 seronegative members of the cohort. A peripheral blood sample was collected from each donor, and TCR beta sequencing was performed on peripheral blood mononuclear cells. The Qiagen DNeasy Blood Extraction Kit was used to extract genomic DNA from the blood cell samples. CDR1 and CDR2 were assigned from the germline V gene (reference sequence) as LNHNV and YYDKDF. Compared with germline, V lacks 1 base and J lacks 14 bases; bases without a gene match: 8. From the cysteine up to the phenylalanine, the CDR3 has a length of 13 residues. Of the read, only the CDR3 DNA is kept; its 39 bases are in frame from base 1. This sample was taken from a study of cytomegalovirus exposure and HLA in healthy donors (dated by TCRdb to the late 2010s). About the full investigation: An earlier analysis of some 600 of the donors reported under 300 Gb of sequence data and 100 million to 120 million unique TCR beta sequences obtained from approximately 180 million T cells. The aim of the study was to test whether cataloging public T cell receptors could identify signatures of past pathogen exposure. To predict cytomegalovirus infection status, the study brought together high-throughput TCR immunosequencing, statistical association of individual TCRs with disease status, and machine learning. On average, roughly 240,000 unique TCR beta nucleotide sequences were sequenced per donor among 300 to 500 genotyped donors of the cohort, with 15% to 20% of those sequences being non-productive. Every discovery cohort repertoire had been produced on one sequencing platform. Using immunosequencing, the study profiled T cell repertoires from approximately 700 subjects and related those repertoires to cytomegalovirus serostatus. Among the roughly 400 genotyped donors, around 81% belonged to the genetic ancestry cluster associated with self-reported Caucasian donors. HLA typing covered class I and class II loci at four-digit resolution. Rather than using new phenotypic data, the later analysis identified candidate immune exposures from TCR beta sequences and from how often those sequences occurred across donors. A later analysis re-examined previously published TCR beta repertoires from hundreds of donors and added high-resolution HLA genotyping to investigate patterns of TCR occurrence. Alongside the repertoire data, information on donor age, sex, ethnicity and CMV serostatus was compiled. In a later genetic analysis, genome-wide SNP genotypes for about three fifths of the 666 donors were used, and that subset was treated as a discovery cohort. An early release covering more than 500 HLA-typed donors comprised 250 to 350 gigabases of sequencing data and roughly 86 million unique TCR sequences. Besides the first cohort of roughly 640 subjects, a separate validation cohort made up of 120 or so different subjects was used. To decide whether each TCR beta V gene segment behaved as functional or pseudogenic, an earlier analysis of several hundred of the donors relied on high-throughput TCR beta sequencing. About five DR-DQ haplotypes were treated as single units for association and clustering because of strong linkage in the cohort. The number of typed donors differed by locus: 629-630 for A, B, C, DRB1 and DQB1; 500 to 550 for DQA1; fewer than 610 for DPA1; and some 450 for DPB1. The paper as a whole reports these results and caveats: This cohort had only TCR beta chains sequenced, and the lack of alpha or paired-chain data limited which features could be detected. Strong co-occurrence of HLA alleles, especially DR and DQ, made assigning TCR associations to individual alleles difficult. A later analysis found that TCR association rates varied across HLA loci, with DRB1 alleles showing the most associated TCRs and HLA-C alleles the fewest. The earlier analysis of fewer than 750 of the donors excluded over 15 rarely observed V segments, including chromosome 9 orphons, because counts were too low. V-gene and J-gene trimming of TCR beta chains was associated with a missense DCLRE1C variant in a later genetic analysis, and the association was replicated in an independent cohort. CMV serostatus was the only immune exposure information available for the cohort. A group of highly shared sequence variants was considered likely to be a technical artifact of the sequencing pipeline. A later analysis reported that several top co-occurrence clusters appeared linked to parvovirus B19, influenza, CMV and Epstein-Barr virus. A further reported finding was that TCR beta sequences accurately predicted the HLA-A and HLA-B alleles for most subjects in the first cohort. The presence/absence analyses assumed that sequencing depth was roughly uniform across donors, and that assumption may not be true. In the study, roughly 160 TCR beta chains were listed as associated with cytomegalovirus. In a later analysis, most CMV-associated TCR beta chains were found to appear HLA-restricted, with HLA associations seemingly driven largely by CMV exposure. Most TCR sequences were observed very rarely across donors, whereas some public TCRs were present in many individuals. In an earlier analysis of fewer than 750 of the donors, most TCR beta V segments were observed in productive rearrangements about 90% or about 30% of the time, broadly matching IMGT annotations. The classifier was reported to diagnose cytomegalovirus status with high specificity and sensitivity in both the original cohort and the validation cohort. It was suggested by the authors that the approach could potentially be generalized to other disease states and immunological phenotypes. According to a later genetic analysis, donors in an Asian-associated ancestry cluster had fewer N-insertions in productive TCRs than the approximately 710-donor mean. In vitro tests confirmed that a few of the cytomegalovirus-associated TCR beta chains recognize cytomegalovirus antigens. Because HLA typing was missing for some donors at each locus, association tests included only the typed subset. Some IMGT-functional V segments, including TRBV6-2 and TRBV6-3, could not be distinguished by the 87-base-pair reads and were therefore excluded. Correlated functional status among segregating V segments might reflect linkage disequilibrium, but an unknown experimental factor could not be ruled out. A later analysis found that HLA-associated TCR beta chains were more clonally expanded and had lower generation probabilities than equally common non-associated chains. Specific HLA alleles were associated with 15,000 to 20,000 TCR beta sequences at a false discovery rate of 0.05 in a later analysis.

The material sequenced was PBMCs. The chain employs TRBV15 and TRBJ2-1, with 7 junctional bases fitting TRBD2. The source of this sequence is a woman in her fifties or sixties in good health and CMV-seronegative. The nucleotide sequence reads TGTGCCACCAGCAGAGCCCGGGGGAGGGAGGAGTTCTTC. The translation is CATSRARGREEFF.